This TCR beta chain stems from a study of T cell responses to AZD1222 COVID-19 vaccine. Study findings and constraints: CD4 TCRs associated with vaccination spanned spike, dominating at 160-218 and 743-854. Reportedly, nearly half the spike-specific TCRs target unmutated variant regions.

Germline values: CDR1 ENHRY, CDR2 SYGVKD. The CDR3 length is 17 residues. The V gene lost 0 bases and the J gene lost 3 bases, with 18 bases spanning the gap. Repertoires were generated with immunoSEQ multiplex PCR, while TCRdb's copy carries only in-frame clones and drops some. The profile shows roughly 120,000 clones, about 90% of them singletons. About this clone itself: Its antigen is undetermined.

The TCR originated in an adult who received the AZD1222 COVID-19 vaccine. V is TRBV10-3 and J is TRBJ2-7; D possibly corresponds to TRBD2 (5 bases). The sequencing used peripheral blood, collected 28 days after the second AZD1222 dose. DNA for the CDR3: TGTGCCATCAGTGAGTCCCCTGAGGGTAGTCCGCTCTACGAGCAGTACTTC. It yields the protein CAISESPEGSPLYEQYF.